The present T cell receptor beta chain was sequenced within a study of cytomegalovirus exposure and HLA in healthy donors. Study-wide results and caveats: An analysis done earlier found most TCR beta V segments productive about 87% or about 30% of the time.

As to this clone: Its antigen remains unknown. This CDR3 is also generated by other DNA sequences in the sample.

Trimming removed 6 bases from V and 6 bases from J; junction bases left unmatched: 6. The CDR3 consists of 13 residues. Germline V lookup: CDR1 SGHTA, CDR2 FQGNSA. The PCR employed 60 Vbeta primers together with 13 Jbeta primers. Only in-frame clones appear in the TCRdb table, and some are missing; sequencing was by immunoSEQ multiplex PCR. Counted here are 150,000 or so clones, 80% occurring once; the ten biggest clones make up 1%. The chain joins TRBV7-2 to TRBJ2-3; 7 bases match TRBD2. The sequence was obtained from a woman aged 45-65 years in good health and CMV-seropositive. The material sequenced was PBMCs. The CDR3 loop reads CASSFSGLDTQYF. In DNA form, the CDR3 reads TGTGCCAGCAGTTTTAGCGGGTTGGATACGCAGTATTTT.